This entry lists 29 T cell receptor beta chains sequenced from one sample in a study of cytomegalovirus exposure and HLA in healthy donors listed by TCRdb under 2017. Libraries were prepared through the immunoSEQ multiplex PCR assay. A mixture of 60 forward primers for TCR Vbeta segments and 13 reverse primers for TCR Jbeta segments was used in the multiplex PCR. Drawn from immuneACCESS, this table holds only the in-frame rearrangements with V and J called that TCRdb kept. Clones are partly lost; checked studies trace under half to an unresolved V gene and leave the rest unexplained. The sample table contains tens of thousands of clones; only one count was recorded for less than 80% of them. The ten largest make up around 7% of the sample. The sequenced sample consisted of PBMCs. These receptors were obtained from a woman in her thirties or forties in good health and CMV-seronegative.

The chain is built from TRBV7-6 and TRBJ2-3; 7 bases align to TRBD2. This CDR3 comprises 18 residues. CDR1 and CDR2 from the germline V gene are SGHVS and FNYEAQ. The trim removed 5 bases at V and 0 bases at J, leaving 14 bases unmatched. CDR3 bases: TGTGCCAGCAGCCCAGGGTGGGACTACACTAATAGCACAGATACGCAGTATTTT. Its translation: CASSPGWDYTNSTDTQYF.

The chain couples TRBV30 to TRBJ1-5; D is uncertain. Trimming removed 1 base from V and 1 base from J, with 11 bases in between. The CDR3 has 15 residues. Germline lookup yields CDR1 GTSNPN and CDR2 SVGIG (reference sequence). The DNA of the CDR3 is TGTGCCTGGAGTGGAGGGAAGGGAAGCAATCAGCCCCAGCATTTT. Amino acid sequence: CAWSGGKGSNQPQHF.

In its sample, this clone was seen once. The chain couples TRBV7-8 to TRBJ2-3; D possibly corresponds to TRBD1 (6 bases). V lost 1 base and J lost 2, with 25 bases in between. Per germline, CDR1 SGHVS and CDR2 FQNEAQ. The CDR3 runs to 20 residues. The CDR3 protein is CASSLGGRGNDYLPTDTQYF. The CDR3 DNA reads as TGTGCCAGCAGCTTAGGGGGCAGGGGCAATGACTACCTCCCCACAGATACGCAGTATTTT.

The chain carries TRBV7-9 and TRBJ2-2; TRBD1 agrees at 9 bases. This CDR3 is 15 amino acids long. Unmatched junction bases numbered 2, after V lost 1 base and J lost 5 bases. Germline-derived CDR1 and CDR2 are SEHNR and FQNEAQ (reference sequence). The CDR3 DNA reads TGTGCCAGCAGCTTAGGGGACAGGGAGACCGGGGAGCTGTTTTTT. Encoded protein: CASSLGDRETGELFF. The complete variable domain, with remaining parts taken from reference TRBV7-9 and TRBJ2-2, reads DTGVSQNPRHKITKRGQNVTFRCDPISEHNRLYWYRQTLGQGPEFLTYFQNEAQLEKSRLLSDRFSAERPKGSFSTLEIQRTEQGDSAMYLCASSLGDRETGELFFGEGSRLTVL.

The chain recombines TRBV5-4 with TRBJ2-6; the D gene is possibly TRBD1 (6 bases). The V gene's germline CDR1 is SGHNT and CDR2 YYREEE (reference sequence). CDR3 length: 15 amino acids. With 4 bases removed from V and 0 bases from J, the gap between germline ends came to 8 bases. As DNA, the CDR3 is TGTGCCAGCAGCATACAGGGCTCTGGGGCCAACGTCCTGACTTTC. It yields the protein CASSIQGSGANVLTF.

The rearrangement links TRBV2 to TRBJ1-1; D possibly corresponds to TRBD1 (6 bases). Germline V CDR1 and CDR2: SNHLY, FYNNEI. Deletions cut 6 bases from V and 1 base from J, with 12 bases between. There are 14 residues in the CDR3. CDR3 coding DNA: TGTGCCAGCAGAATTGTCAGGGGGAACACTGAAGCTTTCTTT. Translating it yields CASRIVRGNTEAFF. The variable domain in full, completed from reference TRBV2 and TRBJ1-1, reads EPEVTQTPSHQVTQMGQEVILRCVPISNHLYFYWYRQILGQKVEFLVSFYNNEISEKSEIFDDQFSVERPDGSNFTLKIRSTKLEDSAMYFCASRIVRGNTEAFFGQGTRLTVV.

The rearrangement links TRBV2 to TRBJ1-2; D possibly corresponds to TRBD1 (6 bases). The V and J ends lost 6 bases and 7 bases respectively, with 18 bases between them. This CDR3 is built from 14 residues. Looked up from germline, CDR1 is SNHLY and CDR2 is FYNNEI. The chain's CDR3 is CASSLQGLNGGYTF. CDR3 bases: TGTGCCAGCAGCCTGCAGGGGTTGAATGGTGGCTACACCTTC.

CDR3 nucleotides: TGCGCCAGCGGGACTAGCGGGGGAGACAATGAGCAGTTCTTC. Its protein is CASGTSGGDNEQFF. This chain uses TRBV10-2 with TRBJ2-1; TRBD2 agrees at 14 bases. Germline V gives CDR1 WSHSY, CDR2 SAAADI. Trimming removed 8 bases from V and 5 bases from J; junction bases left unmatched: 2. The CDR3 is 14 residues long.

As to this clone: Sequence at one end of the junction differs from germline and may be a read error. The rearrangement uses TRBV7-7 and TRBJ2-3, with 11 bases matching TRBD2. CDR3 length: 15 amino acids. Germline V gene lookup returns CDR1 SSHAT and CDR2 FNYEAQ (reference sequence). CDR3 DNA sequence: TGTGCTAGCAGCACACTAGCGGGGGGCACAGATACGCAGTATTTT. Residues: CASSTLAGGTDTQYF.

The chain recombines TRBV28 with TRBJ1-5; D is uncertain. Trimming shortened V by 4 bases and J by 8 bases, and 9 bases separated the two germline ends. The germline V gene has CDR1 MDHEN and CDR2 SYDVKM. The CDR3 covers 12 residues. The CDR3 bases are TGTGCCAGCAGTTCCACGGGGAAGCCCCAGCATTTT. Translated: CASSSTGKPQHF.

The rearrangement links TRBV7-9 to TRBJ1-1; TRBD1 is a possible D gene (5 bases). V was clipped by 5 bases and J by 0 bases, with 10 bases between them. Per germline, CDR1 SEHNR and CDR2 FQNEAQ (reference sequence). CDR3 length: 14 residues. CDR3 sequence reads: CASSLGLMNTEAFF. CDR3 DNA: TGTGCCAGCAGCCTGGGACTGATGAACACTGAAGCTTTCTTT.

The chain has TRBV6-6 and TRBJ2-7, with 9 positions matching TRBD1. The ends lost 3 bases at V and 3 bases at J; junction bases unmatched: 6. The CDR3 is 15 residues long. Per germline, CDR1 MNHNY and CDR2 SVGAGI (reference sequence). The CDR3 DNA sequence: TGTGCCAGCAGTTATTCGCGGACAGGGGTCTACGAGCAGTACTTC. It specifies CASSYSRTGVYEQYF.

This chain uses TRBV6-5 with TRBJ1-1, with 7 nucleotides matching TRBD1. With 4 bases clipped from V and 7 bases from J, the junction kept 3 bases outside the gene matches. The CDR3 runs 12 residues. Germline V gene data show CDR1 as MNHEY and CDR2 as SVGAGI. The CDR3 here is CASSSGQLEAFF. In DNA, the CDR3 is TGTGCCAGCAGTTCGGGACAGCTTGAAGCTTTCTTT.

V is TRBV5-1 and J is TRBJ2-5; TRBD2 matches at 9 bases. The CDR3 has 17 residues. Trimming removed 1 base from V and 4 bases from J; junction bases left unmatched: 11. Germline V gene lookup returns CDR1 SGHRS and CDR2 YFSETQ. The CDR3 DNA sequence: TGCGCCAGCAGCTTGAGGGTTAGCGGGAGCTGGGGAGAGACCCAGTACTTC. It encodes CASSLRVSGSWGETQYF. Combining the CDR3 with reference TRBV5-1 and TRBJ2-5 gives the whole variable domain KAGVTQTPRYLIKTRGQQVTLSCSPISGHRSVSWYQQTPGQGLQFLFEYFSETQRNKGNFPGRFSGRQFSNSRSEMNVSTLELGDSALYLCASSLRVSGSWGETQYFGPGTRLLVL.

The rearrangement joins TRBV7-2 to TRBJ1-2; unclear D gene. V lost 2 bases to trimming and J lost 0 bases, with 10 bases between them. CDR1 and CDR2 (germline): SGHTA, FQGNSA. The CDR3 runs 15 residues. The CDR3 region is CASSLMGQANYGYTF. As DNA, the CDR3 is TGTGCCAGCAGCTTAATGGGCCAAGCTAACTATGGCTACACCTTC.

V gene TRBV7-9 combines with J gene TRBJ2-1, with 9 bases lining up with TRBD2. J gave up 7 bases and V 6 bases, and 7 bases lay outside the gene matches. The CDR3 has 14 residues. The germline V gene encodes CDR1 SEHNR and CDR2 FQNEAQ (reference sequence). In DNA form, the CDR3 reads TGTGCCAGCAGGCCTATAGCGGGAGAAAATGAGCAGTTCTTC. The encoded protein is CASRPIAGENEQFF.

The V call is TRBV28, the J call TRBJ1-2; TRBD1 matches at 8 bases. Trimming removed 3 bases from V and 4 bases from J; junction bases left unmatched: 1. The germline V gene encodes CDR1 MDHEN and CDR2 SYDVKM. The CDR3 loop spans 13 amino acids. Here the CDR3 DNA reads TGTGCCAGCAGTTTCCAGGGGGCCTATGGCTACACCTTC. Amino acids: CASSFQGAYGYTF.

This clone occurred a few times. J is TRBJ1-1 and V is TRBV19; D is ambiguous. There are 11 residues in the CDR3. CDR1 LNHDA and CDR2 SQIVND come from the germline V gene (reference sequence). V lost 9 bases and J 5 bases, leaving 10 bases between the germline ends. This CDR3 is CASTRWTEAFF. The CDR3 region has the DNA TGTGCCAGCACACGTTGGACTGAAGCTTTCTTT.

This chain connects TRBV15 to TRBJ1-5; D is unresolved. Trimming removed 0 bases at V and 0 bases at J, with 12 bases between. The CDR3 extends over 17 amino acids. Per the germline V gene, CDR1 is LNHNV and CDR2 is YYDKDF (reference sequence). This CDR3 reads CATSREAGIYSNQPQHF. Here the CDR3 DNA reads TGTGCCACCAGCAGAGAAGCGGGGATTTATAGCAATCAGCCCCAGCATTTT.

The V and J genes are TRBV28 and TRBJ2-7; no firm D call. CDR1 MDHEN and CDR2 SYDVKM come from the germline V gene. V shed 4 bases and J shed 0 bases, with 7 bases lying between them. The CDR3 length is 13 residues. The CDR3 nucleotides read TGTGCCAGCAGTTCGACTCCCTCCTACGAGCAGTACTTC. Its translation: CASSSTPSYEQYF.

The sample holds a few counts of this clone. This chain connects TRBV20-1 to TRBJ2-1, with D unresolved. The V gene's germline CDR1 is DFQATT and CDR2 SNEGSKA (reference sequence). V was shortened by 6 bases and J by 5 bases, with 8 bases between the two germline ends. The CDR3 has 11 residues. Here the CDR3 reads CSATLNNEQFF. The CDR3 nucleotides read TGCAGTGCCACATTAAACAATGAGCAGTTCTTC.

The chain employs TRBV5-1 and TRBJ2-5; a weak D match, TRBD2 (5 bases). The assigned J gene may be wrong: the sequence end matches TRBJ2-7 better. CDR1 is SGHRS, CDR2 YFSETQ, per germline. CDR3 length equals 15 residues. The CDR3 nucleotides are TGCGCCAGCAGCTTGGCCCGAGGGCCTACTTACGAGCAGTACTTC. Amino acids: CASSLARGPTYEQYF.

This clone was seen only once. The J gene is TRBJ1-2, the V gene TRBV2; TRBD1 might be the D (6 bases). Germline loops: CDR1 SNHLY, CDR2 FYNNEI. CDR3 size: 12 residues. V was pared by 8 bases and J by 4 bases, with 11 bases between. The CDR3 bases are TGTGCCAGCCAACAGGGCCCCTATGGCTACACCTTC. It codes for CASQQGPYGYTF.

The genes are TRBV9 and TRBJ2-1; 11 bases map to TRBD2. The V and J ends lost 0 bases and 10 bases, in that order; junction bases with no gene match: 9. This CDR3 has 16 residues. Germline assignment: CDR1 SGDLS and CDR2 YYNGEE. The CDR3 loop reads CASSVDSGGARGEQFF. In DNA form, the CDR3 reads TGTGCCAGCAGCGTAGATAGCGGGGGGGCCCGGGGGGAGCAGTTCTTC.

In this sample, this clone turned up a few times. The V gene is TRBV6-4, the J gene TRBJ1-2; 9 nucleotides align to TRBD1. Germline lookup yields CDR1 MRHNA and CDR2 SNTAGT. V was pared by 3 bases and J by 6 bases, with 8 bases of the junction left unmatched. This CDR3 has 15 residues. The CDR3 spells CASSETGQGVNGYTF. The DNA of the CDR3 is TGTGCCAGCAGTGAGACGGGACAGGGTGTAAATGGCTACACCTTC.

The chain combines TRBV7-2 with TRBJ2-2, with D perhaps TRBD1 (6 bases). The germline V and J ends were trimmed by 2 bases and 5 bases, with 12 bases remaining between them. The length of the CDR3 is 15 residues. Germline-derived CDR1 and CDR2 are SGHTA and FQGNSA. The CDR3 DNA reads as TGTGCCAGCAGCTTAATTTCGCAGGGGACCGGGGAGCTGTTTTTT. This encodes CASSLISQGTGELFF.

The chain recombines TRBV7-7 with TRBJ2-2; TRBD1 is a possible D gene (5 bases). Germline values: CDR1 SSHAT, CDR2 FNYEAQ (reference sequence). The CDR3 contains 14 residues. The ends were cut back, 4 bases at V and 1 base at J, with 7 bases in the middle. CDR3 sequence (DNA): TGTGCCAGCAGCTCAGGACAGAACACCGGGGAGCTGTTTTTT. This gives the protein CASSSGQNTGELFF.

The chain links TRBV4-2 to TRBJ1-5; tentatively, D is TRBD1 (5 bases). This CDR3 is 12 amino acids long. From germline, CDR1 is LGHNA and CDR2 YNFKEQ. V lost 1 base to trimming and J lost 10 bases, with 8 bases between them. CDR3 sequence (DNA): TGTGCCAGCAGCCAAGGGCAGGGACCCCAGCATTTT. This translates into CASSQGQGPQHF.

The rearrangement joins TRBV28 to TRBJ2-3; TRBD1 aligns across 7 bases. CDR3 size: 13 residues. The germline gives CDR1 MDHEN, CDR2 SYDVKM. The CDR3, as DNA: TGTGCAGGGGGCCGAAGGAGCACAGATACGCAGTATTTT. Its protein product is CAGGRRSTDTQYF.